This T cell receptor (beta chain) was identified during a study of CD8 T cells in Susac syndrome. Random-hexamer reverse transcription was applied to about 0.5 to 1 ug RNA. Amplification of TCR beta CDR3 spanned 54 Vbeta and 13 Jbeta via immunoSEQ multiplex PCR. TCRdb recomputed calls from the immunoSEQ multiplex PCR reads with MiXCR, one row per CDR3 protein. The profile shows about 49,000 distinct CDR3 sequences, 80% to 95% of them singletons. There are 15 residues in the CDR3. The germline V and J ends were trimmed by 3 bases and 1 base, with 13 bases remaining between them. Germline-derived CDR1 and CDR2 are DFQATT and SNEGSKA (reference sequence).

The sequence came from a human donor in good health. The material sequenced was CD8+ T cells from PBMCs. The gene calls are TRBV20-1 and TRBJ1-5; D ambiguous. The CDR3 here is CSARPGVRSNQPQHF. The CDR3 DNA is TGCAGTGCTAGGCCTGGGGTTAGAAGCAATCAGCCCCAGCATTTT.